This T cell receptor beta chain emerged from a study of human T cells and chemical hapten exposure. Study-level background: Throughout the roughly 24-week study, diphenylcyclopropenone was applied weekly to the patients' scalps.

Time point denoted: patch test 1, 2 weeks after DPC sensitization. Treatment noted: therapeutic diphenylcyclopropenone sensitization with weekly scalp DPC. In the authors' methods: Individual samples carried between about 23,224 and 750,000 TCRs, with 80,000 to 100,000 as the median. TCRdb re-called the RACE reads with MiXCR, one entry per CDR3 protein. The V and J calls shown here were made by TCRdb, not taken from the authors' results. The table lists 180,000 or so distinct CDR3 sequences, approximately 20% of them singletons. This clonotype has at least ten counts. This CDR3 has 14 residues. V was pared by 3 bases and J by 4 bases, with 3 bases of the junction left unmatched. Germline CDR1 KGHSH, CDR2 LQKENI.

This receptor was obtained from a woman aged 45-65 years with alopecia areata. Some clones in this sample may be carry-over from other donors' samples. The chain couples TRBV18 to TRBJ2-7; TRBD2 matches at 10 bases. The sample consisted of whole blood, taken in connection with sensitization to the hapten diphenylcyclopropenone (DPC). The chain's CDR3 is CASSPSGRTYEQYF. The CDR3, as DNA: TGTGCCAGCTCACCTAGCGGGAGGACATACGAGCAGTACTTC.